The sequence of this TCR beta chain was determined in a study of shared clonotypes between healthy human individuals. Study-level findings and limits: The researchers took only blood, and tissue repertoires probably look different. What limited the represented genetic and exposure-history diversity was the small number of donors.

Note on this clone: The antigen is not known.

For each subset, genomic DNA was distributed in equal portions over several immunoSEQ plates. Measured with immunoSEQ multiplex PCR; TCRdb has only the in-frame clones, and not every one. Here the sample spans about 2.4 million clones, 85% to 95% being singletons. All participating donors were Caucasian adults from Nashville, Tennessee. Sample: naive CD4+ T cells sorted from blood. Described subset: CD45RA+ positively selected. This clonotype was sampled from a man aged 18 to 30 in good health.

CDR3 in amino acids: CASSLGSKDRGETQYF. The DNA of the CDR3 is TGTGCCAGCAGCCTAGGGAGCAAGGACAGGGGGGAGACCCAGTACTTC. The V call is TRBV5-6, the J call TRBJ2-5, with 10 bases identical to TRBD1. V was pared by 4 bases and J by 5 bases, with 11 bases of the junction left unmatched. The CDR3 covers 16 residues. The germline CDR1 and CDR2 sequences are SGHDT and YYEEEE.